This T cell receptor beta chain was retrieved from a study of T-cell memory formation after mild COVID-19. Background on the study: Largely, the TCR clusters proved donor specific.

Regarding the study as a whole: Of the contracting clones, CD4+ ones lay mainly in CM and EM, and CD8+ ones in EMRA. There was a balanced CD4/CD8 profile in clones contracting day 15 to 85, and later expanders leaned CD4+.

Comments on this clonotype: Its specificity is not known.

Constant-segment-primed 5'RACE gave TCR alpha and TCR beta cDNA libraries with sample barcodes and UMIs. From the 5' RACE reads, TCRdb called clonotypes with MiXCR, one entry per CDR3 protein. The sample lists about 430,000 distinct CDR3 sequences; 20% to 25% were seen once. The CDR3 loop spans 17 amino acids. The ends lost 0 bases at V and 6 bases at J; junction bases unmatched: 5. CDR1 is SGHTA, CDR2 FQGNSA, per germline. The sample comprised PBMCs or a T cell subset sorted from them (not recorded which). The chain employs TRBV7-2 and TRBJ2-7; 16 bases map to TRBD2. This sequence originates from an adult woman who had mild COVID-19 (a few samples of this study predate the infection). Cell type and time point are not known. The CDR3 is CASSLAGLAGGVGEQYF. CDR3 nucleotides: TGTGCCAGCAGCTTAGCGGGACTAGCGGGAGGGGTCGGCGAGCAGTACTTC.